This entry lists 14 T cell receptor beta chains sequenced from one sample in a study of beta chain features in type 1 diabetes. Broader study findings: Significant though moderate, a shortening of TCRB CDR3s appeared in all four CD4+ subsets of Type 1 diabetes patients.

These receptors have no known antigen. Sequenced material consisted of expressed TCRB transcripts (all of the isolated RNA was reverse transcribed). TCRdb's table, derived via immunoSEQ multiplex PCR, lists solely in-frame clones and lacks some. The sample contains 100,000 to 150,000 clones, 9% of which appear only once. Sequencing used central memory CD4+ T cells from blood. The receptors shown here come from a man under 40 with type 1 diabetes.

This clone was detected a few times. The rearrangement joins TRBV6-6 to TRBJ2-3; perhaps TRBD2 as D (5 bases). The V end was cut by 0 bases, the J end by 2 bases, with 9 bases between. This CDR3 contains 15 residues. Germline CDR1 is MNHNY and CDR2 is SVGAGI (reference sequence). The CDR3: CASSYSGENTDTQYF. CDR3 DNA sequence: TGTGCCAGCAGTTACTCCGGGGAGAACACAGATACGCAGTATTTT.

J is TRBJ1-4 and V is TRBV29-1, with D perhaps TRBD1 (5 bases). V lost 5 bases, J lost 10 bases, and 11 bases lay in between. Germline-derived CDR1 and CDR2 are SQVTM and ANQGSEA. CDR3 length equals 11 residues. CDR3 amino acids: CSVPDGGKLFF. DNA for the CDR3: TGCAGCGTTCCGGACGGGGGAAAACTGTTTTTT.

The J gene is TRBJ2-2, the V gene TRBV30, with 8 bases identical to TRBD1. The length of the CDR3 is 14 residues. Losses at the gene ends were 3 bases for V and 8 bases for J; bases not matched to a gene: 8. Germline CDR1 GTSNPN, CDR2 SVGIG (reference sequence). CDR3 sequence (DNA): TGTGCCTGGAGAACCACAGGGGGGAGTGGGGAGCTGTTTTTT. Translated: CAWRTTGGSGELFF.

This clone has a handful of counts. V gene TRBV29-1 combines with J gene TRBJ1-4, with D possibly TRBD1 on 5 matching bases. The CDR3 consists of 13 residues. Germline assignment: CDR1 SQVTM and CDR2 ANQGSEA. Trimming removed 2 bases from V and 7 bases from J, with 11 bases in between. In DNA form, the CDR3 reads TGCAGCGTTGAATCGCAGGGTAGTGAAAAACTGTTTTTT. Protein: CSVESQGSEKLFF.

Notes on this clone: Other DNA sequences within the sample encode an identical CDR3. This rearrangement joins TRBV4-3 to TRBJ2-7; 7 nucleotides line up with TRBD1. The CDR3 has 18 amino acids. Germline V CDR1 and CDR2: LGHNA, YSLEER. V was pared by 0 bases and J by 2 bases, with 13 bases of the junction left unmatched. CDR3 protein: CASSQDGSTGALPYEQYF. DNA for the CDR3: TGCGCCAGCAGCCAAGACGGCTCAACAGGGGCGCTACCCTACGAGCAGTACTTC.

The V call is TRBV14, the J call TRBJ1-2; D is perhaps TRBD1 (6 bases). Per the germline V gene, CDR1 is SGHDN and CDR2 is FVKESK. V shed 0 bases and J shed 7 bases, with 12 bases lying between them. This CDR3 has 14 residues. CDR3 DNA: TGTGCCAGCAGCCAAGATCTTACAGGGATTGGCTACACCTTC. Its translation: CASSQDLTGIGYTF.

This clone was counted ten times or more. The V call is TRBV6-4, the J call TRBJ2-1, with D possibly being TRBD2 (5 bases). Trimming cost V 7 bases and J 4 bases, with 14 bases left between them. Germline V lookup: CDR1 MRHNA, CDR2 SNTAGT. This CDR3 spans 14 amino acids. CDR3 in DNA: TGTGCCAGCACCGGACTGAGGCCATACAATGAGCAGTTCTTC. It yields the protein CASTGLRPYNEQFF.

The rearrangement uses TRBV28 and TRBJ1-1; TRBD1 is a possible D gene (6 bases). The germline CDR1 and CDR2 sequences are MDHEN and SYDVKM. The CDR3 has 12 residues. V lost 6 bases to trimming and J lost 2 bases, with 7 bases between them. DNA of the CDR3: TGTGCCAGCAGGGGACACAACACTGAAGCTTTCTTT. Its translation: CASRGHNTEAFF.

Only a few counts were recorded for this clone. The chain links TRBV6-1 to TRBJ1-1; TRBD1 matches at 7 bases. Germline V gene sequence: CDR1 MNHNS, CDR2 SASEGT. J was trimmed by 5 bases and V by 5 bases; bases with no gene match: 8. This CDR3 has 14 amino acids. The CDR3 protein is CASSLTGDETEAFF. The CDR3 DNA sequence: TGTGCCAGCAGTTTAACAGGGGATGAGACTGAAGCTTTCTTT.

The genes are TRBV7-2 and TRBJ1-4; D ambiguous. The ends were cut back, 1 base at V and 4 bases at J, with 10 bases in the middle. CDR3 length equals 15 residues. Germline V gene sequence: CDR1 SGHTA, CDR2 FQGNSA. CDR3 protein: CASSLGGRNNEKLFF. For the CDR3, the DNA is TGTGCCAGCAGCTTAGGCGGCAGAAATAATGAAAAACTGTTTTTT.

This rearrangement joins TRBV29-1 to TRBJ2-5, with a possible D match to TRBD2 (6 bases). The V and J ends lost 5 bases and 4 bases respectively, with 11 bases between them. CDR1 SQVTM and CDR2 ANQGSEA come from the germline V gene. CDR3 length equals 12 residues. The CDR3 here is CSVRRDVETQYF. In DNA, the CDR3 is TGCAGCGTTCGGCGGGACGTAGAGACCCAGTACTTC.

The chain couples TRBV7-3 to TRBJ2-5; 7 bases map to TRBD2. The germline V gene encodes CDR1 SGHTA and CDR2 FQGTGA. This CDR3 comprises 10 residues. Trimming cost V 11 bases and J 9 bases; bases outside gene matches: 6. Here the CDR3 DNA reads TGTGCCGGGGGGGTAAGCCCCCAGTACTTC. Translating it yields CAGGVSPQYF.

The chain employs TRBV7-8 and TRBJ2-7; 7 bases are shared with TRBD2. The ends lost 4 bases at V and 1 base at J; junction bases unmatched: 10. The V gene's germline CDR1 is SGHVS and CDR2 FQNEAQ. The CDR3 loop spans 16 amino acids. For the CDR3, the DNA is TGTGCCAGCAGCTCGGGTGGGCGGGGAGGGTCCTACGAGCAGTACTTC. Translated: CASSSGGRGGSYEQYF.

V and J are TRBV6-6 and TRBJ2-5, with 8 bases fitting TRBD1. The J segment lost 7 bases and the V segment lost 6 bases, leaving 4 bases of the junction unmatched. The CDR3 is made up of 12 amino acids. In germline, CDR1 is MNHNY, CDR2 SVGAGI (reference sequence). CDR3 residues: CASRQQGGTQYF. For the CDR3, the DNA is TGTGCCAGCAGACAACAGGGGGGGACCCAGTACTTC.